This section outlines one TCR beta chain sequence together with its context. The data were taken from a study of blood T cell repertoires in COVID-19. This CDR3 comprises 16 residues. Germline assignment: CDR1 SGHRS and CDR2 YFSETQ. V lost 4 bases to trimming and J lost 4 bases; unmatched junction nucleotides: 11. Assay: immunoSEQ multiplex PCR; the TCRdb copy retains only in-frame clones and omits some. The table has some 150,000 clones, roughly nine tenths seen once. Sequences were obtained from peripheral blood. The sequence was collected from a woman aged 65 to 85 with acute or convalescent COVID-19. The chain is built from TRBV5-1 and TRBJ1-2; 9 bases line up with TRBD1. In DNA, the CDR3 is TGCGCCAGCAGCAACCGGACAGGGGTCAATCTCTATGGCTACACCTTC. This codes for CASSNRTGVNLYGYTF.